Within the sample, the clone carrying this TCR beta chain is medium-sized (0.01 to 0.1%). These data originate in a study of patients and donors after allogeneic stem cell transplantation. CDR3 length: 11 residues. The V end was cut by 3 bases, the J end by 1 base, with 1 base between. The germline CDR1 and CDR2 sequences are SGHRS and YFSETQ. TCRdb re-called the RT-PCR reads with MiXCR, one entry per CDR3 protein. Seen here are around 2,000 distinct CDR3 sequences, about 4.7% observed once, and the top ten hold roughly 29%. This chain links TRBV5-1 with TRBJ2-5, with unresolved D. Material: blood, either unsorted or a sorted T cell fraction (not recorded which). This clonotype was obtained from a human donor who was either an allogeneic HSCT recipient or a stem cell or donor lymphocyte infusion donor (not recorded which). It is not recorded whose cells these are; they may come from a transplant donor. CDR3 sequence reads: CASSSQETQYF. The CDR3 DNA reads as TGCGCCAGCAGCTCCCAAGAGACCCAGTACTTC.